This is a list of T cell receptor beta chains from one sample in a study of shared clonotypes between healthy human individuals. TCRdb's table, derived via immunoSEQ multiplex PCR, lists solely in-frame clones and lacks some. In the table there are roughly 1,100,000 clones, about 75% of which are singletons. What was sequenced was memory CD4+ T cells sorted from blood. The receptors were sampled from a man between 18 and 29 years old in good health. Each CDR3 is given with its conserved first and last residue. A D gene is named only where the DNA matches it firmly. Clone size is given for some rows only: seen once, a few or many times, or a class if the clone is expanded.

d_call: .
v_call: TRBV15
j_call: TRBJ2-7
clone_size: .
cdr3_aa: CATSRDPGSLYEQYF
cdr3_nt: TGTGCCACCAGCAGAGATCCCGGGAGCCTCTACGAGCAGTACTTC

d_call: .
v_call: TRBV5-1
j_call: TRBJ2-1
clone_size: .
cdr3_aa: CASSLGSYNEQFF
cdr3_nt: TGCGCCAGCAGCTTGGGGTCCTACAATGAGCAGTTCTTC

d_call: TRBD2
v_call: TRBV5-6
j_call: TRBJ2-5
clone_size: .
cdr3_aa: CASSLGVAGVQETQYF
cdr3_nt: TGTGCCAGCAGCTTGGGGGTAGCGGGAGTTCAAGAGACCCAGTACTTC

d_call: TRBD2
v_call: TRBV7-8
j_call: TRBJ2-1
clone_size: .
cdr3_aa: CASSFGVAGGNNEQFF
cdr3_nt: TGTGCCAGCAGCTTCGGTGTGGCGGGAGGGAATAATGAGCAGTTCTTC

d_call: TRBD1
v_call: TRBV5-6
j_call: TRBJ2-3
clone_size: once
cdr3_aa: CAVGTGDGKTDTQYF
cdr3_nt: TGTGCAGTAGGGACAGGGGATGGGAAAACAGATACGCAGTATTTT

d_call: TRBD2
v_call: TRBV6-1
j_call: TRBJ2-3
clone_size: .
cdr3_aa: CASSGKGTSGVTDTQYF
cdr3_nt: TGTGCCAGCAGTGGGAAAGGGACTAGCGGGGTCACAGATACGCAGTATTTT

d_call: .
v_call: TRBV13
j_call: TRBJ2-7
clone_size: .
cdr3_aa: CASSPMLARGYEQYF
cdr3_nt: TGTGCCAGCAGCCCGATGCTAGCTCGGGGGTACGAGCAGTACTTC

d_call: .
v_call: TRBV29-1
j_call: TRBJ1-2
clone_size: once
cdr3_aa: CSVGDGGEGYTF
cdr3_nt: TGCAGCGTTGGCGATGGAGGAGAGGGCTACACCTTC

d_call: TRBD2
v_call: TRBV19
j_call: TRBJ2-3
clone_size: few
cdr3_aa: CATRRGAGVTDTQYF
cdr3_nt: TGTGCCACACGACGTGGAGCGGGGGTGACAGATACGCAGTATTTT

d_call: .
v_call: TRBV29-1
j_call: TRBJ2-1
clone_size: .
cdr3_aa: CSGTQASSYNEQFF
cdr3_nt: TGCAGCGGTACACAGGCCAGCTCCTACAATGAGCAGTTCTTC

d_call: .
v_call: TRBV5-1
j_call: TRBJ2-7
clone_size: .
cdr3_aa: CASSLIGTGRTYEQYF
cdr3_nt: TGCGCCAGCAGCTTGATTGGGACGGGACGGACCTACGAGCAGTACTTC

d_call: .
v_call: TRBV5-1
j_call: TRBJ1-2
clone_size: .
cdr3_aa: CASSLGGRGDYGYTF
cdr3_nt: TGCGCCAGCAGCTTGGGTGGCAGGGGTGACTATGGCTACACCTTC

d_call: TRBD1
v_call: TRBV5-1
j_call: TRBJ2-7
clone_size: .
cdr3_aa: CASSTGSGTGVHEQYF
cdr3_nt: TGCGCCAGCAGCACAGGGAGTGGGACAGGGGTCCACGAGCAGTACTTC

d_call: .
v_call: TRBV6-6
j_call: TRBJ1-2
clone_size: .
cdr3_aa: CASFKGGAGGYTF
cdr3_nt: TGTGCCAGCTTCAAAGGGGGGGCAGGTGGCTACACCTTC

d_call: .
v_call: TRBV19
j_call: TRBJ1-5
clone_size: .
cdr3_aa: CASSPPWGNQPQHF
cdr3_nt: TGTGCCAGTAGCCCCCCTTGGGGTAATCAGCCCCAGCATTTT

d_call: .
v_call: TRBV28
j_call: TRBJ2-7
clone_size: .
cdr3_aa: CASSFDGGRYEQYF
cdr3_nt: TGTGCCAGCAGTTTCGACGGAGGGCGGTACGAGCAGTACTTC

d_call: .
v_call: TRBV9
j_call: TRBJ1-2
clone_size: .
cdr3_aa: CASSVGVNYGYTF
cdr3_nt: TGTGCCAGCAGCGTAGGTGTGAACTATGGCTACACCTTC

d_call: TRBD1
v_call: TRBV27
j_call: TRBJ2-7
clone_size: .
cdr3_aa: CASSLGQGTSYEQYF
cdr3_nt: TGTGCCAGCAGTCTAGGACAGGGAACATCCTACGAGCAGTACTTC

d_call: .
v_call: TRBV27
j_call: TRBJ1-5
clone_size: .
cdr3_aa: CASSSRGFQPQHF
cdr3_nt: TGTGCCAGCAGTTCCAGGGGCTTTCAGCCCCAGCATTTT

d_call: TRBD1
v_call: TRBV30
j_call: TRBJ1-2
clone_size: .
cdr3_aa: CASFRSMTGGDYGYTF
cdr3_nt: TGTGCCTCCTTTCGGTCTATGACAGGGGGGGACTATGGCTACACCTTC

d_call: .
v_call: TRBV6-6
j_call: TRBJ2-3
clone_size: .
cdr3_aa: CANQRGPSTDTQYF
cdr3_nt: TGTGCCAACCAGAGGGGACCGAGCACAGATACGCAGTATTTT

d_call: .
v_call: TRBV5-6
j_call: TRBJ2-1
clone_size: .
cdr3_aa: CASSQGGGSMNEQFF
cdr3_nt: TGTGCCAGCAGCCAGGGGGGCGGGAGCATGAATGAGCAGTTCTTC

d_call: TRBD1
v_call: TRBV5-1
j_call: TRBJ1-1
clone_size: .
cdr3_aa: CASSLETGGRTEAFF
cdr3_nt: TGCGCCAGCAGCTTAGAAACAGGGGGGAGAACTGAAGCTTTCTTT

d_call: .
v_call: TRBV19
j_call: TRBJ1-4
clone_size: .
cdr3_aa: CASRFSLATNEKLFF
cdr3_nt: TGTGCCAGTAGATTCTCTCTTGCAACTAATGAAAAACTGTTTTTT

d_call: .
v_call: TRBV28
j_call: TRBJ1-4
clone_size: .
cdr3_aa: CASSLGAEKLFF
cdr3_nt: TGTGCCAGCAGTTTGGGGGCTGAAAAACTGTTTTTT

d_call: .
v_call: TRBV6-5
j_call: TRBJ2-1
clone_size: once
cdr3_aa: CASRWDGSSYNEQFF
cdr3_nt: TGTGCCAGCAGGTGGGACGGCAGCTCCTACAATGAGCAGTTCTTC

d_call: .
v_call: TRBV7-9
j_call: TRBJ1-2
clone_size: few
cdr3_aa: CASSRDLYGYTF
cdr3_nt: TGTGCCAGCAGCCGGGACCTCTATGGCTACACCTTC

d_call: .
v_call: TRBV25-1
j_call: TRBJ2-7
clone_size: .
cdr3_aa: CASSAPGSGIEQYF
cdr3_nt: TGTGCCAGCAGTGCCCCAGGGAGTGGCATCGAGCAGTACTTC

d_call: .
v_call: TRBV30
j_call: TRBJ2-1
clone_size: .
cdr3_aa: CAWSVFGTGEQFF
cdr3_nt: TGTGCCTGGAGTGTATTTGGAACCGGCGAGCAGTTCTTC

d_call: TRBD1
v_call: TRBV6-1
j_call: TRBJ1-5
clone_size: .
cdr3_aa: CASSIGTGANQPQHF
cdr3_nt: TGTGCCAGCAGTATCGGGACAGGGGCCAATCAGCCCCAGCATTTT

d_call: .
v_call: TRBV11-2
j_call: TRBJ2-3
clone_size: .
cdr3_aa: CASSPGVAGATDTQYF
cdr3_nt: TGTGCCAGCAGCCCAGGGGTGGCGGGGGCCACAGATACGCAGTATTTT

d_call: TRBD2
v_call: TRBV7-9
j_call: TRBJ2-7
clone_size: once
cdr3_aa: CASSSGLAGGSYEQYF
cdr3_nt: TGTGCCAGCAGCTCGGGACTAGCGGGGGGCTCCTACGAGCAGTACTTC

d_call: .
v_call: TRBV7-2
j_call: TRBJ1-6
clone_size: once
cdr3_aa: CASSLGLSGDSPLHF
cdr3_nt: TGTGCCAGCAGCTTAGGGCTATCAGGGGATTCACCCCTCCACTTT

d_call: .
v_call: TRBV5-1
j_call: TRBJ1-2
clone_size: .
cdr3_aa: CASSLGEGNYGYTF
cdr3_nt: TGCGCCAGCAGCTTGGGAGAGGGTAACTATGGCTACACCTTC

d_call: .
v_call: TRBV28
j_call: TRBJ2-7
clone_size: once
cdr3_aa: CASSLPGGLTYEQYF
cdr3_nt: TGTGCCAGCAGTTTACCCGGCGGACTAACCTACGAGCAGTACTTC

d_call: .
v_call: TRBV4-2
j_call: TRBJ1-1
clone_size: .
cdr3_aa: CASSQAGAGDTEAFF
cdr3_nt: TGTGCCAGCAGCCAAGCCGGGGCTGGGGACACTGAAGCTTTCTTT

d_call: TRBD1
v_call: TRBV7-9
j_call: TRBJ2-2
clone_size: .
cdr3_aa: CASSLANRGRELFF
cdr3_nt: TGTGCCAGCAGCTTAGCCAACAGGGGCCGGGAGCTGTTTTTT

d_call: TRBD1
v_call: TRBV6-1
j_call: TRBJ1-1
clone_size: .
cdr3_aa: CASSEAGQGKAFF
cdr3_nt: TGTGCCAGCAGTGAAGCGGGACAGGGAAAAGCTTTCTTT

d_call: TRBD1
v_call: TRBV5-6
j_call: TRBJ2-7
clone_size: .
cdr3_aa: CASSLTSGQGFTRQYF
cdr3_nt: TGTGCCAGCAGTCTAACTTCGGGACAGGGATTTACGCGGCAGTACTTC

d_call: .
v_call: TRBV18
j_call: TRBJ1-2
clone_size: .
cdr3_aa: CASSPFDYGYTF
cdr3_nt: TGTGCCAGCTCACCTTTCGACTATGGCTACACCTTC

d_call: TRBD1
v_call: TRBV6-5
j_call: TRBJ1-6
clone_size: .
cdr3_aa: CASSSGTVNNSPLHF
cdr3_nt: TGTGCCAGCAGCTCCGGGACAGTAAATAATTCACCCCTCCACTTT

d_call: .
v_call: TRBV19
j_call: TRBJ1-2
clone_size: once
cdr3_aa: CASSIPLVPNYGYTF
cdr3_nt: TGTGCCAGTAGTATACCCCTCGTGCCTAACTATGGCTACACCTTC

d_call: .
v_call: TRBV7-2
j_call: TRBJ1-4
clone_size: .
cdr3_aa: CASSLGPQAEKLFF
cdr3_nt: TGTGCCAGCAGCTTGGGTCCCCAGGCTGAAAAACTGTTTTTT

d_call: .
v_call: TRBV20-1
j_call: TRBJ1-2
clone_size: few
cdr3_aa: CSASLYGYTF
cdr3_nt: TGCAGTGCTAGTCTCTATGGCTACACCTTC

d_call: .
v_call: TRBV12-5
j_call: TRBJ1-6
clone_size: once
cdr3_aa: CASSAGRNSPLHF
cdr3_nt: TGTGCTAGTTCCGCAGGAAGGAATTCACCCCTCCACTTT

d_call: .
v_call: TRBV4-1
j_call: TRBJ2-2
clone_size: .
cdr3_aa: CASSLNFGTYNTGELFF
cdr3_nt: TGCGCCAGCAGCCTTAATTTCGGGACTTATAACACCGGGGAGCTGTTTTTT

d_call: .
v_call: TRBV7-2
j_call: TRBJ2-3
clone_size: .
cdr3_aa: CASSLSGGINTDTQYF
cdr3_nt: TGTGCCAGCAGCTTATCCGGCGGGATTAACACAGATACGCAGTATTTT

d_call: TRBD2
v_call: TRBV5-1
j_call: TRBJ2-1
clone_size: .
cdr3_aa: CASSGIAGGPINEQFF
cdr3_nt: TGCGCCAGCAGCGGGATAGCGGGAGGGCCGATCAATGAGCAGTTCTTC

d_call: .
v_call: TRBV27
j_call: TRBJ2-5
clone_size: .
cdr3_aa: CASSLSGRQETQYF
cdr3_nt: TGTGCCAGCAGTTTATCTGGGCGACAAGAGACCCAGTACTTC

d_call: TRBD2
v_call: TRBV19
j_call: TRBJ2-3
clone_size: .
cdr3_aa: CASSYSSGRFTDTQYF
cdr3_nt: TGTGCCAGTAGTTATTCTAGCGGGAGATTCACAGATACGCAGTATTTT

d_call: TRBD2
v_call: TRBV27
j_call: TRBJ2-1
clone_size: .
cdr3_aa: CASSLRSGTSGKNEQFF
cdr3_nt: TGTGCCAGCAGCCTACGTTCCGGGACTAGCGGGAAAAATGAGCAGTTCTTC